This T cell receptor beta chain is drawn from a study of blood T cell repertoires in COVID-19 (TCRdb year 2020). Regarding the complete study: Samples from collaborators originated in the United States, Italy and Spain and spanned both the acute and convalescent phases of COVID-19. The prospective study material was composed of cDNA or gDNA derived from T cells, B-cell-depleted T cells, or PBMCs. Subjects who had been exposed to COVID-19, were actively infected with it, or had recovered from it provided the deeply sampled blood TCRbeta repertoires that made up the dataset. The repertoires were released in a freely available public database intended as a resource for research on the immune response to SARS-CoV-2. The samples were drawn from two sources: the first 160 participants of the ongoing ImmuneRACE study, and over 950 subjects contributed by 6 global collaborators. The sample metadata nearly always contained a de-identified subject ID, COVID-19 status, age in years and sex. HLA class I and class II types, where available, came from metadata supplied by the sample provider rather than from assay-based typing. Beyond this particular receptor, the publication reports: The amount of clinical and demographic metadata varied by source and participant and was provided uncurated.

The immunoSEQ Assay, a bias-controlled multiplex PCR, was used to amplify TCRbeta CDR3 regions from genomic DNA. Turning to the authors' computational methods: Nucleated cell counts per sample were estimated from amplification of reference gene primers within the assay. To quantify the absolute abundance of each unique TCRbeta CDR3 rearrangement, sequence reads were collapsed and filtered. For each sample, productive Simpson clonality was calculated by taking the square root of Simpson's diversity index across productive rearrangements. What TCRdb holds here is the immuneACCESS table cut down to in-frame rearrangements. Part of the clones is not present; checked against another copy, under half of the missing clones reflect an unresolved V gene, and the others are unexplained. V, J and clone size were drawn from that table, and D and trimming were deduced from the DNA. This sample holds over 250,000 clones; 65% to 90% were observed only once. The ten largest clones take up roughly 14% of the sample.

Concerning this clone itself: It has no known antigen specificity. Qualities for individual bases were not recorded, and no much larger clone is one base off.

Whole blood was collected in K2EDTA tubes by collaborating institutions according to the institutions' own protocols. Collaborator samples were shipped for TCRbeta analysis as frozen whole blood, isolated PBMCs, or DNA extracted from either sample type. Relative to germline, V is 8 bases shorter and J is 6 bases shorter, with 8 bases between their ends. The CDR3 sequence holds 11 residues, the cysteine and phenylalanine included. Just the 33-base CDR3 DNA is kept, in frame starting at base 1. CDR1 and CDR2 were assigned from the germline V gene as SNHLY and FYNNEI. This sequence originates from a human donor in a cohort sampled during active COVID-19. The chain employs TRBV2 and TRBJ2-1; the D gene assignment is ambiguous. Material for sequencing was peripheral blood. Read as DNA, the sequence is TGTGCCAGCTCCCCTTTCAATGAGCAGTTCTTC. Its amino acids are CASSPFNEQFF.